This TCR beta chain was identified during a study of T cells after yellow fever vaccination (dated by TCRdb to about 2019). With regard to the full study: Memory subsets (EM, EMRA, CM and Tscm) were sorted on a BD FACS Aria III using CD3, CD45RA, CCR7 and CD95 staining. The SMART-Seq v4 Ultra Low Input RNA kit was used to prepare libraries from fractions with low cell numbers. Bulk TCR alpha and beta repertoires were sequenced longitudinally to track T-cell clones before and after primary and booster YFV17D yellow fever vaccination. Two healthy male donors made up the cohort, one aged 18 to 29 years and the other aged 30 to 40 years. Bulk PBMC replicates and cell subsets were isolated from blood drawn at multiple timepoints before and after both primary and secondary immunization. Sorting of memory subsets took place on days 0, 15 and 45 and at 18 months after primary vaccination, as well as on days 0, 15 and 45 after the 30-year booster. General findings and caveats noted by the study authors: A small fraction of clonotypes showed up in both the CD4 and CD8 compartments, probably as a result of convergent recombination. Because the study included only a couple of donors, the extent to which the findings can be generalized is limited. Because abundant contaminating clonotypes from the bulk population could be contained in FACS-sorted repertoires, computational filtering was required. Compared with the primary T-cell response, the secondary T-cell response was weaker but faster, peaking on day 5 rather than day 15. In the sorted memory subsets on day 0, nearly all of the vaccine-responding clonotypes fell below detection. Most clones expanded after primary vaccination were re-detected after the booster (almost 98% of CD4 and 88% of CD8), suggesting broad memory maintenance.

This clonotype was counted ten times or more. No per-base quality is available; no much larger clone lies one base away. The CDR3 covers 16 residues, taking in both the cysteine and the phenylalanine. Only the CDR3 part of the read is kept: 48 bases, read in frame from the first base. V and J are truncated by 6 bases and 3 bases respectively, leaving an intervening sequence of 18 bases. From the germline V gene, CDR1 is MDHEN and CDR2 is SYDVKM. Synthesis of TCR cDNA relied on 5'RACE template switching, a step that introduced a universal primer site along with unique molecular identifiers. Priming of cDNA synthesis was performed from both the TCR alpha and TCR beta constant segments. Libraries were amplified in two PCR steps, with sample barcodes and sequencing adapters added in the second step. Libraries were sequenced on Illumina HiSeq 2500 (2x100 bp) or NovaSeq (2x150 bp). As for the authors' bioinformatics: MIGEC was used to demultiplex reads and collapse the reads into UMI consensus sequences, and MiXCR was used for V(D)J alignment. Clonotypes responding to the vaccine were identified with edgeR on replicate PBMC samples, with the criteria of FDR below 0.01 and a log2 fold change above 5 up to day 15. Bulk clonotypes were assigned CD4 or CD8 identity according to which sequenced CD4 or CD8 repertoire held them at higher abundance. To estimate the distribution of each clone across memory phenotypes, clonotype frequencies in memory subsets were weighted by FACS-sorted cell numbers. TCRdb itself trimmed the public reads at Q25 with fastp, ran MiXCR and retained productive beta chains. One record per CDR3 amino acid sequence lists the most common genes and DNA. The V and J calls come from TCRdb's annotation, not from the publication. The sample table shows roughly 45,000 distinct CDR3 sequences, and about 6.3% are seen once. Of the sample, 10% is held by the ten largest clones.

The sample's treatment or condition label, decoded: live attenuated yellow fever vaccine strain. A standard Ficoll-Paque protocol was used to isolate PBMCs from peripheral blood. RNA from sorted memory subsets was extracted with the RNeasy Micro Kit. The clonotype originates from a young man who received the YFV17D yellow fever vaccine. The specimen was PBMCs, either bulk or a sorted T-cell subset (CD4+, CD8+, memory, or dextramer-sorted; not recorded which), collected 45 days after the yellow fever booster vaccination. The V and J genes are TRBV28 and TRBJ2-1, and the D gene may be TRBD1, 6 bases matching. The CDR3 protein: CASSSPQGRGYNEQFF. The DNA sequence follows: TGTGCCAGCAGCAGCCCACAGGGAAGGGGCTACAATGAGCAGTTCTTC.